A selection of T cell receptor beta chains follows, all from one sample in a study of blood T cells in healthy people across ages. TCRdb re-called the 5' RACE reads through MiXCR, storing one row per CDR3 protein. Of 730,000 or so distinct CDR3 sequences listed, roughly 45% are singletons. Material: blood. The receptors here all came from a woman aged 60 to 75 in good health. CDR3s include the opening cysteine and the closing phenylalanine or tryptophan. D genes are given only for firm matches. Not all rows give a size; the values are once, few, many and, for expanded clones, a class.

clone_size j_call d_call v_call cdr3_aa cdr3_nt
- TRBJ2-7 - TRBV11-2 CASSRSGPQSFYNEQYF TGTGCCAGCAGCCGGTCGGGGCCCCAGTCTTTCTACAATGAGCAGTACTTC
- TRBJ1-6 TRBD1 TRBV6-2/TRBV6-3 CASSYSGTAYYNSPLHF TGTGCCAGCAGTTACTCCGGGACAGCCTACTATAATTCACCCCTCCACTTT
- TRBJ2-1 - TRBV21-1 CASNLRGGARDEQFF TGTGCCAGCAACCTCCGGGGGGGGGCCAGGGATGAGCAGTTCTTC
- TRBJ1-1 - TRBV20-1 CSARDTRGSYTEAFF TGCAGTGCTAGAGATACTAGAGGGTCTTACACTGAAGCTTTCTTT
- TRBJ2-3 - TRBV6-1 CASSEGPWDTQYF TGTGCCAGCTCGGAGGGGCCCTGGGATACGCAGTATTTT
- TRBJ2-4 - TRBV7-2 CASSWGREYNIQYF TGTGCCAGCAGCTGGGGCAGGGAGTACAACATTCAGTACTTC
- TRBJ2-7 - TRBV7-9 CASSKGAGQFYEQYF TGTGCCAGCAGTAAAGGCGCAGGACAGTTCTACGAGCAGTACTTC
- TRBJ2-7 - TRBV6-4 CASSDSGVKTYEQYF TGTGCCAGCAGTGACTCGGGGGTTAAAACCTACGAGCAGTACTTC
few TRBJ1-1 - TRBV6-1 CASSEARDTEAFF TGTGCCAGCAGTGAAGCCAGGGACACTGAAGCTTTCTTT
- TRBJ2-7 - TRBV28 CASSSPGGESGYEQYF TGTGCCAGCAGTTCCCCAGGCGGGGAGTCTGGGTACGAGCAGTACTTC
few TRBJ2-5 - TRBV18 CASSPPLEQETQYF TGTGCCAGCTCACCACCGTTGGAACAAGAGACCCAGTACTTC
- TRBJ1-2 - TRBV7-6 CASSSTRDGYTF TGTGCCAGCAGCTCGACCAGGGATGGCTACACCTTC
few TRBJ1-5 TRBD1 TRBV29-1 CSVGYGTGEPYSNQPQHF TGCAGCGTGGGCTACGGGACAGGGGAGCCTTATAGCAATCAGCCCCAGCATTTT
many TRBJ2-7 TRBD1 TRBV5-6 CASRGQGGSYEQYF TGTGCCAGCAGAGGACAGGGGGGGTCCTACGAGCAGTACTTC
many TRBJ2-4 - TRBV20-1 CSAERGGNIQYF TGCAGTGCCGAACGGGGCGGGAACATTCAGTACTTC
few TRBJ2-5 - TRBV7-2 CASSPPVAETQYF TGTGCCAGCAGCCCCCCAGTGGCAGAGACCCAGTACTTC
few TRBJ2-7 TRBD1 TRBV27 CASSPRTGPITEQYF TGTGCCAGCAGTCCTCGGACAGGACCTATTACGGAGCAGTACTTC
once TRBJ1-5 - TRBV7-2 CASGKDGGLLPQHF TGTGCCAGCGGCAAAGACGGGGGCCTCTTGCCCCAGCATTTT
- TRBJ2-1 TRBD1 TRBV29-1 CSVGRTGSRNEQFF TGCAGCGTTGGCCGGACAGGGTCTCGGAATGAGCAGTTCTTC
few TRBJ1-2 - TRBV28 CASSSPGGTDYGYTF TGTGCCAGCAGTTCCCCTGGGGGGACGGACTATGGCTACACCTTC
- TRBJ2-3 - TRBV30 CAWSTRADTQYF TGTGCCTGGAGCACCCGGGCAGATACGCAGTATTTT
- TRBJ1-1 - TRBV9 CASSTTMNTEAFF TGTGCCAGCAGCACCACTATGAACACTGAAGCTTTCTTT
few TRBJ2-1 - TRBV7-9 CASSLAAGSGYNEQFF TGTGCCAGCAGCTTAGCGGCAGGGAGTGGATACAATGAGCAGTTCTTC
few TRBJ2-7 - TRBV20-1 CSAMKSYNEQYF TGCAGTGCGATGAAGTCCTACAATGAGCAGTACTTC
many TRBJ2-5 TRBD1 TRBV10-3 CAISEPGQGGETQYF TGTGCCATCAGTGAGCCGGGACAGGGGGGGGAGACCCAGTACTTC
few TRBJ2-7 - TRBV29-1 CSAHLRGSSYEQYF TGCAGCGCCCACCTACGGGGGAGCTCCTACGAGCAGTACTTC
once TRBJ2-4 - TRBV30 CAGRDQGVQYF TGTGCCGGGAGAGACCAGGGTGTGCAGTACTTC